A selection of T cell receptor beta chains follows, all from one sample in a study of cytomegalovirus exposure and HLA in healthy donors. Some clones are missing from TCRdb's copy, which holds only in-frame ones; the method was immunoSEQ multiplex PCR. The profile shows some 90,000 clones, around 74% of them singletons. The specimen sequenced was PBMCs. These receptors came from a female donor in good health and CMV-seropositive. CDR3s include the opening cysteine and the closing phenylalanine or tryptophan. The order of the fields is J gene, D gene, V gene, clone size, CDR3 DNA, CDR3 protein. A D gene is named only where the DNA matches it firmly. Clone size appears in some rows only: once, few, many, or a class for an expanded clone.

J: TRBJ2-2; D: TRBD1; V: TRBV7-6; size: .; DNA: TGTGCCAGCAGCCCCGGACAGGTTACGAACACCGGGGAGCTGTTTTTT; CDR3: CASSPGQVTNTGELFF
J: TRBJ1-1; D: .; V: TRBV7-6; size: .; DNA: TGTGCCAGCAGCTTACGAGGAGCGAACACTGAAGCTTTCTTT; CDR3: CASSLRGANTEAFF
J: TRBJ2-7; D: TRBD2; V: TRBV6-1; size: .; DNA: TGTGCCAGCAGTGAAAGTCGTCTAGCGGTATACGAGCAGTACTTC; CDR3: CASSESRLAVYEQYF
J: TRBJ1-1; D: .; V: TRBV28; size: .; DNA: TGTGCCAGCAGTTCTCCACCCAGGGGAGCTTTCTTT; CDR3: CASSSPPRGAFF
J: TRBJ2-2; D: TRBD2; V: TRBV7-8; size: .; DNA: TGTGCCAACAGCCTTACCCCTAGCGGGGGGCAGAACGGGGAGCTGTTTTTT; CDR3: CANSLTPSGGQNGELFF
J: TRBJ1-1; D: .; V: TRBV9; size: once; DNA: TGTGCCAGCAGCTTAGGGACAAGGAACACTGAAGCTTTCTTT; CDR3: CASSLGTRNTEAFF
J: TRBJ1-6; D: TRBD1; V: TRBV30; size: .; DNA: TGTGCCTGGACAGGGGGATGGAATTCACCCCTCCACTTT; CDR3: CAWTGGWNSPLHF
J: TRBJ2-7; D: .; V: TRBV9; size: .; DNA: TGTGCCAGCAGCAGAAGGCAGGCGGCAGGGGTCCACGAGCAGTACTTC; CDR3: CASSRRQAAGVHEQYF
J: TRBJ2-1; D: TRBD1; V: TRBV4-1; size: .; DNA: TGCGCCAGCAGCGCTCCCGGGACAGGGGTAAGCAATGAGCAGTTCTTC; CDR3: CASSAPGTGVSNEQFF
J: TRBJ1-5; D: .; V: TRBV2; size: .; DNA: TGTGCCAGCAGTGGACAGGTCAGCAATCAGCCCCAGCATTTT; CDR3: CASSGQVSNQPQHF
J: TRBJ2-7; D: TRBD2; V: TRBV5-1; size: .; DNA: TGCGCCAGCAGCTTCCCGGGACTAGCGGGAGGTCGGTACGAGCAGTACTTC; CDR3: CASSFPGLAGGRYEQYF
J: TRBJ1-5; D: .; V: TRBV25-1; size: once; DNA: TGTGCCAGCAGTGAATATGGACACGGGGGGCCCCAGCATTTT; CDR3: CASSEYGHGGPQHF
J: TRBJ1-1; D: .; V: TRBV6-6; size: few; DNA: TGTGCCAGCAGTTACTCGCAGGTTGAAGCTTTCTTT; CDR3: CASSYSQVEAFF
J: TRBJ2-7; D: TRBD1; V: TRBV4-2; size: .; DNA: TGTGCCAGCAGCAAAGGACAGGGTTACGAGCAGTACTTC; CDR3: CASSKGQGYEQYF
J: TRBJ2-1; D: .; V: TRBV2; size: .; DNA: TGTGCCAGCAGTCTGTTGAGAGCCCTATACAATGAGCAGTTCTTC; CDR3: CASSLLRALYNEQFF
J: TRBJ2-3; D: TRBD1; V: TRBV7-2; size: once; DNA: TGTGCCAGCAGCGAAACAGGGGGCTACGCAGATACGCAGTATTTT; CDR3: CASSETGGYADTQYF
J: TRBJ1-5; D: TRBD1; V: TRBV18; size: .; DNA: TGTGCCAGCTCACCCGGGACAGGGGCTAATCAGCCCCAGCATTTT; CDR3: CASSPGTGANQPQHF
J: TRBJ1-1; D: .; V: TRBV5-1; size: .; DNA: TGCGCCAGCAGCTCGGACAGCCCCTACGCGCTGAACACTGAAGCTTTCTTT; CDR3: CASSSDSPYALNTEAFF
J: TRBJ1-1; D: .; V: TRBV7-2; size: .; DNA: TGTGCCAGCAGCCCCGAGGGCCGGAGCACTGAAGCTTTCTTT; CDR3: CASSPEGRSTEAFF
J: TRBJ2-1; D: TRBD1; V: TRBV29-1; size: .; DNA: TGCAGCGTTGAAGACGAAGACAGGGGGTCGGACAATGAGCAGTTCTTC; CDR3: CSVEDEDRGSDNEQFF
J: TRBJ2-1; D: TRBD1; V: TRBV29-1; size: once; DNA: TGCAGCGCAGATCCGGGACAGGGGTACAATGAGCAGTTCTTC; CDR3: CSADPGQGYNEQFF
J: TRBJ2-2; D: .; V: TRBV30; size: .; DNA: TGTGCCTGGCAGAGAACCGGGGGCGGGGAGCTGTTTTTT; CDR3: CAWQRTGGGELFF
J: TRBJ2-1; D: .; V: TRBV20-1; size: once; DNA: TGCAGTGCTAGAGATTCCAGAAAGCAGTTCTTC; CDR3: CSARDSRKQFF
J: TRBJ1-5; D: .; V: TRBV30; size: .; DNA: TGTGCCTGGCGGACTGGGTCGAATAGCAATCAGCCCCAGCATTTT; CDR3: CAWRTGSNSNQPQHF
J: TRBJ2-2; D: .; V: TRBV28; size: .; DNA: TGTGCCAGCCATTCGGCGAACACCGGGGAGCTGTTTTTT; CDR3: CASHSANTGELFF
J: TRBJ2-3; D: TRBD2; V: TRBV6-4; size: .; DNA: TGTGCCAGCAGTGCCCTACTAGCGGGAGAGAAGGATACGCAGTATTTT; CDR3: CASSALLAGEKDTQYF
J: TRBJ2-3; D: .; V: TRBV7-8; size: .; DNA: TGTGCCAGCAGCTTACAGAGGGTGGGCCTGACAGATACGCAGTATTTT; CDR3: CASSLQRVGLTDTQYF
J: TRBJ1-5; D: .; V: TRBV30; size: few; DNA: TGTGCCTGGAGTGGAGGAGGGGCAAATCAGCCCCAGCATTTT; CDR3: CAWSGGGANQPQHF
J: TRBJ2-5; D: TRBD2; V: TRBV11-2; size: .; DNA: TGTGCCAGCAGCTTAGATTCCGGGGGGGGCCAGGAGACCCAGTACTTC; CDR3: CASSLDSGGGQETQYF
J: TRBJ1-1; D: TRBD1; V: TRBV5-4; size: .; DNA: TGTGCCAGCAGCAACGGACAGGCCTCGAACACTGAAGCTTTCTTT; CDR3: CASSNGQASNTEAFF
J: TRBJ2-7; D: .; V: TRBV4-3; size: .; DNA: TGCGCCAGCAGCCAAAACAGGGATTCCTACGAGCAGTACTTC; CDR3: CASSQNRDSYEQYF
J: TRBJ1-2; D: TRBD1; V: TRBV5-4; size: .; DNA: TGTGCCAGCAGCTCGCCGGGACAGGGACGGGGCTACACCTTC; CDR3: CASSSPGQGRGYTF
J: TRBJ2-7; D: TRBD1; V: TRBV9; size: few; DNA: TGTGCCAGCAGCATACTAGGGACAGGGGGCCTTGGGGAGCAGTACTTC; CDR3: CASSILGTGGLGEQYF
J: TRBJ1-1; D: .; V: TRBV7-9; size: .; DNA: TGTGCCAGCAGCCGGACAGACACTGAAGCTTTCTTT; CDR3: CASSRTDTEAFF
J: TRBJ1-2; D: .; V: TRBV4-3; size: once; DNA: TGCGCCAGCAGCCAAGACCGGAGCAACTATGGCTACACCTTC; CDR3: CASSQDRSNYGYTF
J: TRBJ2-7; D: .; V: TRBV7-8; size: .; DNA: TGTGCCAGCAGCTTAGAGGGGACACCTTACGAGCAGTACTTC; CDR3: CASSLEGTPYEQYF
J: TRBJ2-7; D: .; V: TRBV30; size: .; DNA: TGTGCCTGGGCACGGGAGAGCGTATACGAGCAGTACTTC; CDR3: CAWARESVYEQYF
J: TRBJ2-5; D: TRBD2; V: TRBV4-3; size: .; DNA: TGCGCCAGCAGCCAAATTAGCGGGGGGGCAGAGACCCAGTACTTC; CDR3: CASSQISGGAETQYF
J: TRBJ1-2; D: .; V: TRBV2; size: .; DNA: TGTGCCAGCAGTGAACGACGGCGGAAGGATGGTCGAGGCTACACCTTC; CDR3: CASSERRRKDGRGYTF
J: TRBJ1-1; D: TRBD1; V: TRBV25-1; size: .; DNA: TGTGCCAGCAACAGGGGGGATAAAGCTTTCTTT; CDR3: CASNRGDKAFF
J: TRBJ1-5; D: TRBD1; V: TRBV6-1; size: .; DNA: TGTGCCAGCAGTGAACCTACAGGGGGGTGGCAGCCCCAGCATTTT; CDR3: CASSEPTGGWQPQHF
J: TRBJ2-7; D: .; V: TRBV7-3; size: .; DNA: TGTGCCAGCAGCTTCAGAACAGAAAGCTACGAGCAGTACTTC; CDR3: CASSFRTESYEQYF
J: TRBJ2-7; D: TRBD2; V: TRBV28; size: .; DNA: TGTGCCAGCAGTGTTGCCTATGGAGGGGTTGGGGGGGAGGAGCAGTACTTC; CDR3: CASSVAYGGVGGEEQYF
J: TRBJ2-3; D: TRBD2; V: TRBV6-5; size: .; DNA: TGTGCCAGCAGGGCTAGCGGGGCTAGCACAGATACGCAGTATTTT; CDR3: CASRASGASTDTQYF
J: TRBJ1-4; D: .; V: TRBV6-1; size: .; DNA: TGTGCCAGCAGACAGCCAACTAATGAAAAACTGTTTTTT; CDR3: CASRQPTNEKLFF
J: TRBJ2-3; D: TRBD2; V: TRBV4-3; size: .; DNA: TGCGCCAGCAGCCAAGATGGGCTAGCGGGAGGTTTCGATACGCAGTATTTT; CDR3: CASSQDGLAGGFDTQYF
J: TRBJ2-7; D: .; V: TRBV19; size: .; DNA: TGTGCCAGTAGTATCCCACGATCGGGCGAGCAGTACTTC; CDR3: CASSIPRSGEQYF
J: TRBJ2-2; D: TRBD1; V: TRBV5-1; size: few; DNA: TGCGCCAGCAGCTGGGGACAGTTAAGCGGGGAGCTGTTTTTT; CDR3: CASSWGQLSGELFF
J: TRBJ2-3; D: .; V: TRBV9; size: once; DNA: TGTGCCAGCAGCGGGCAAGCAGATACGCAGTATTTT; CDR3: CASSGQADTQYF
J: TRBJ1-1; D: .; V: TRBV4-2; size: .; DNA: TGTGCCAGCAGCCCCTCGACAGATAGAAACACTGAAGCTTTCTTT; CDR3: CASSPSTDRNTEAFF